This is a list of T cell receptor beta chains from one sample in a study of blood T cell repertoires in COVID-19. The data were produced by immunoSEQ multiplex PCR, yet TCRdb's version contains in-frame clones alone and is incomplete. Among about 220,000 clones listed, roughly four fifths were seen once. The specimen sequenced was peripheral blood. Receptors were obtained from a woman in her fifties or sixties with acute or convalescent COVID-19. Each CDR3 is given with its conserved first and last residue. The D gene is left open where the match is weak. Clone size is given for some rows only: seen once, a few or many times, or a class if the clone is expanded.

NA	12	TRBV7-2	TRBJ1-1	NA	CASSNRNTEAFF	TGTGCCAGCAGCAACAGGAACACTGAAGCTTTCTTT
NA	15	TRBV7-9	TRBJ1-1	TRBD1	CASSAGDRGDTEAFF	TGTGCCAGCAGCGCCGGTGACAGGGGCGACACTGAAGCTTTCTTT
NA	12	TRBV11-2	TRBJ1-4	NA	CASSLTGSRLFF	TGTGCCAGCAGCTTAACAGGGAGCAGGCTGTTTTTT
NA	15	TRBV5-1	TRBJ1-1	NA	CASSLGLGLNTEAFF	TGCGCCAGCAGCTTGGGCCTAGGATTGAACACTGAAGCTTTCTTT
NA	13	TRBV5-1	TRBJ1-1	TRBD1	CASSLGQGSWAFF	TGCGCCAGCAGCTTGGGACAGGGATCGTGGGCTTTCTTT
NA	18	TRBV19	TRBJ1-1	TRBD1	CASSIHRNRGAMNTEAFF	TGTGCCAGTAGTATCCACCGGAACAGGGGGGCGATGAACACTGAAGCTTTCTTT
once	11	TRBV10-3	TRBJ1-2	NA	CATRTDYGYTF	TGTGCCACCAGGACAGACTATGGCTACACCTTC
NA	16	TRBV9	TRBJ1-3	TRBD1	CASSERTGLSRDTIYF	TGTGCCAGCAGCGAAAGGACAGGGCTTTCTCGGGACACCATATATTTT
NA	15	TRBV19	TRBJ1-6	NA	CASSIGAEVNSPLHF	TGTGCCAGTAGTATAGGGGCAGAAGTTAATTCACCCCTCCACTTT
NA	13	TRBV6-2/TRBV6-3	TRBJ1-1	NA	CASSYTTNTEAFF	TGTGCCAGCAGTTACACAACGAACACTGAAGCTTTCTTT
NA	12	TRBV6-1	TRBJ2-7	NA	CASSDNIYEQYF	TGTGCCAGCAGTGACAACATCTACGAGCAGTACTTC
NA	12	TRBV5-6	TRBJ1-2	NA	CASSLAQYGYTF	TGTGCCAGCAGCTTGGCTCAGTATGGCTACACCTTC
NA	13	TRBV2	TRBJ2-7	NA	CASSVEGRNEQYF	TGTGCCAGCAGTGTTGAGGGAAGGAACGAGCAGTACTTC
NA	13	TRBV7-2	TRBJ1-1	NA	CASSFRGNTEAFF	TGTGCCAGCAGCTTCCGGGGGAACACTGAAGCTTTCTTT
NA	15	TRBV9	TRBJ2-1	TRBD2	CASSPLGGDYNEQFF	TGTGCCAGCAGCCCCTTGGGGGGGGACTACAATGAGCAGTTCTTC
NA	16	TRBV30	TRBJ2-3	TRBD2	CAWSFRLAGGQDTQYF	TGTGCCTGGAGTTTCCGACTAGCGGGGGGGCAAGATACGCAGTATTTT
NA	15	TRBV5-4	TRBJ1-5	TRBD1	CASRIGTGSAQPQHF	TGTGCCAGCAGGATAGGGACAGGGTCGGCTCAGCCCCAGCATTTT
few	14	TRBV4-1	TRBJ2-7	TRBD2	CASSHRTSGYEQYF	TGCGCCAGCAGCCACCGGACTAGCGGCTACGAGCAGTACTTC
NA	15	TRBV19	TRBJ1-5	NA	CASSIYRDLRQPQHF	TGTGCCAGTAGTATTTACAGGGATCTCAGGCAGCCCCAGCATTTT
NA	14	TRBV5-1	TRBJ2-7	NA	CASSLEGSPYEQYF	TGCGCCAGCAGCTTGGAGGGGTCCCCCTACGAGCAGTACTTC
NA	14	TRBV7-8	TRBJ2-5	NA	CASSLGRGLETQYF	TGTGCCAGCAGCCTAGGTAGAGGGCTAGAGACCCAGTACTTC
NA	16	TRBV5-5	TRBJ1-3	NA	CASSLGDTFSGNTIYF	TGTGCCAGCAGCTTGGGGGACACCTTCTCTGGAAACACCATATATTTT
NA	16	TRBV5-1	TRBJ2-2	TRBD1	CASSLITGANTGELFF	TGCGCCAGCAGCTTGATCACAGGGGCGAACACCGGGGAGCTGTTTTTT
NA	15	TRBV4-1	TRBJ1-2	TRBD1	CASSQEGQGGRGYTF	TGCGCCAGCAGCCAAGAGGGTCAGGGGGGACGTGGCTACACCTTC
NA	14	TRBV30	TRBJ1-4	NA	CAWHSGQGSEKLFF	TGTGCCTGGCATTCAGGGCAGGGAAGTGAAAAACTGTTTTTT
once	16	TRBV5-1	TRBJ2-2	NA	CASSLAIAANTGELFF	TGCGCCAGCAGCTTGGCAATAGCCGCGAACACCGGGGAGCTGTTTTTT
NA	16	TRBV7-9	TRBJ1-2	TRBD1	CASSPRPDRGGYGYTF	TGTGCCAGCAGCCCCAGACCGGACAGGGGAGGCTATGGCTACACCTTC
NA	15	TRBV10-3	TRBJ2-2	TRBD2	CAISVAGGFFGELFF	TGTGCCATCAGCGTAGCGGGGGGCTTCTTCGGGGAGCTGTTTTTT
NA	14	TRBV21-1	TRBJ1-3	NA	CASSTKGEGWTIYF	TGTGCCAGCAGCACCAAAGGGGAGGGGTGGACCATATATTTT
few	15	TRBV2	TRBJ2-3	NA	CASSEYPVGTDTQYF	TGTGCCAGCAGTGAATATCCGGTGGGCACAGATACGCAGTATTTT
NA	11	TRBV12-3/TRBV12-4	TRBJ2-3	NA	CASSSPDTQYF	TGTGCCAGCAGCTCCCCAGATACGCAGTATTTT
NA	15	TRBV7-9	TRBJ2-2	TRBD1	CASSLARGPTGELFF	TGTGCCAGCAGCTTAGCCAGGGGGCCAACCGGGGAGCTGTTTTTT
NA	13	TRBV7-9	TRBJ2-1	NA	CASSLGPYNEQFF	TGTGCCAGCAGCTTGGGCCCTTACAATGAGCAGTTCTTC
once	17	TRBV7-2	TRBJ1-6	NA	CASSLEPPSSYNSPLHF	TGTGCCAGCAGCTTAGAACCGCCGAGCTCCTATAATTCACCCCTCCACTTT
many	14	TRBV3-1/TRBV3-2	TRBJ2-5	NA	CASSLLALGETQYF	TGTGCCAGCAGCCTCCTAGCGTTGGGGGAGACCCAGTACTTC
NA	13	TRBV3-1/TRBV3-2	TRBJ1-2	NA	CASSQVEGYGYTF	TGTGCCAGCAGCCAAGTGGAGGGATATGGCTACACCTTC
NA	14	TRBV6-1	TRBJ1-1	TRBD1	CASSDVGQGRSAFF	TGTGCCAGCAGTGACGTGGGACAGGGGAGGAGTGCTTTCTTT
NA	16	TRBV3-1/TRBV3-2	TRBJ1-2	NA	CASSQEVRADNYGYTF	TGTGCCAGCAGCCAAGAGGTCAGGGCGGACAACTATGGCTACACCTTC
NA	16	TRBV6-5	TRBJ2-7	NA	CASSYEGWGPSYEQYF	TGTGCCAGCAGTTACGAAGGGTGGGGGCCTTCCTACGAGCAGTACTTC
NA	18	TRBV6-1	TRBJ2-2	TRBD2	CASSDPSGGARGTGELFF	TGTGCCAGCAGTGACCCCTCGGGGGGGGCGCGGGGGACCGGGGAGCTGTTTTTT
NA	14	TRBV4-2	TRBJ1-1	NA	CASSQDQGETEAFF	TGTGCCAGCAGCCAAGATCAAGGGGAAACTGAAGCTTTCTTT
NA	14	TRBV23-1	TRBJ1-1	NA	CASSLRHRVAEAFF	TGCGCTAGCAGTCTTAGGCACAGGGTAGCTGAAGCTTTCTTT
NA	16	TRBV6-2/TRBV6-3	TRBJ2-4	TRBD1	CASSRGQSMAKNIQYF	TGTGCCAGCAGCCGGGGACAGTCCATGGCCAAAAACATTCAGTACTTC
NA	13	TRBV7-9	TRBJ1-1	NA	CASSLETGTEAFF	TGTGCCAGCAGCTTAGAGACAGGCACTGAAGCTTTCTTT
NA	15	TRBV18	TRBJ2-5	NA	CASSRRVISQETQYF	TGTGCCAGCTCCCGCCGGGTCATTAGTCAAGAGACCCAGTACTTC
few	15	TRBV19	TRBJ2-7	TRBD1	CASSITGTGRDEQYF	TGTGCCAGTAGTATCACCGGGACAGGTCGAGATGAGCAGTACTTC
NA	15	TRBV19	TRBJ1-2	TRBD1	CASSISSGQDYGYTF	TGTGCCAGTAGTATTTCTTCGGGACAGGACTATGGCTACACCTTC
NA	18	TRBV3-1/TRBV3-2	TRBJ2-7	TRBD2	CASSQESFALANLYEQYF	TGTGCCAGCAGCCAAGAATCTTTTGCACTAGCGAACCTCTACGAGCAGTACTTC
NA	14	TRBV5-1	TRBJ1-1	NA	CASSLTGRLSEAFF	TGCGCCAGCAGCTTGACAGGGCGTCTTTCTGAAGCTTTCTTT